This T cell receptor beta chain was observed in a study of blood T cell repertoires in COVID-19. Germline CDR1 SGHRS, CDR2 YFSETQ. The CDR3 length is 14 residues. Trimming stripped 2 bases from V and 4 bases from J, with 13 bases between. Source study methods: The assay estimated nucleated cells by amplifying reference gene primers. Assay: immunoSEQ multiplex PCR; the TCRdb copy retains only in-frame clones and omits some. The V and J calls and clone size come from that table; D and trimming were worked out from the DNA. The table records 350,000 to 450,000 clones, around nine tenths of them present only once.

The chain has TRBV5-1 and TRBJ2-7; tentative D call: TRBD2 (6 bases). This clonotype was obtained from a young woman who had recovered from COVID-19. The sequencing input was PBMCs or T cells enriched from blood (not recorded which). CDR3 DNA sequence: TGCGCCAGCAGCTTCGGTATAGCGGAATACGAGCAGTACTTC. Amino acid sequence: CASSFGIAEYEQYF.